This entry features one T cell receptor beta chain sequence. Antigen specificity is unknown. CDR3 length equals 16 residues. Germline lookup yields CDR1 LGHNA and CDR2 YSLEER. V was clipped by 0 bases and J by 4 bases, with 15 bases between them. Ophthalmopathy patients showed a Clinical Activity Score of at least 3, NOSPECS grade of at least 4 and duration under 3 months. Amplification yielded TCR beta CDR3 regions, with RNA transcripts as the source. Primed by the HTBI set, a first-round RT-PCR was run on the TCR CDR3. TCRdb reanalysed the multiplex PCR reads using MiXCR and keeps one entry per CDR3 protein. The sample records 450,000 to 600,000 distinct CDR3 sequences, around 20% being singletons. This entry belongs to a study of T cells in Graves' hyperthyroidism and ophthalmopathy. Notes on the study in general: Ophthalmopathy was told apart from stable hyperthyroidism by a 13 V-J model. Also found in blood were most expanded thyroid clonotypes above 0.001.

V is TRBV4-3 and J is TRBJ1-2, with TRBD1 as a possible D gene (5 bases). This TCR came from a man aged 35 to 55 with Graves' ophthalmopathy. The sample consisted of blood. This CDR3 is CASSQDRDAGTYGYTF. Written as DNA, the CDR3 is TGCGCCAGCAGCCAAGACCGGGACGCCGGGACCTATGGCTACACCTTC.